The following is a TCR beta chain sequence with its context. Germline assignment: CDR1 SGHRS and CDR2 YFSETQ. V shed 2 bases and J 3 bases; nucleotides not matched to a gene: 5. The CDR3 sequence is 14 residues long. The data belong to a study of blood T cell repertoires in COVID-19. Study as a whole: The origin of the acute and convalescent COVID-19 samples was the United States, Italy and Spain.

The study assigned cohorts using participant-reported clinical history. Cohort 3 donors were reported recovered after two negative PCRs, clearance, or symptom resolution. Per the original methods: Amplifying reference gene primers gave estimates of nucleated cell counts. This table comes from immunoSEQ multiplex PCR, and its TCRdb copy is limited to in-frame clones, with some not included. That table is the source of V, J and clone size, and D and trimming were worked out from the DNA. The table lists over 200,000 clones, more than 80% of them singletons. The genes are TRBV5-1 and TRBJ2-7, with 7 bases identical to TRBD1. The sample taken for sequencing was PBMCs or T cells enriched from blood (not recorded which). The TCR was taken from a man between 35 and 55 years old who had recovered from COVID-19. CDR3 region: CASSFGSGGYEQYF. The CDR3 DNA reads as TGCGCCAGCAGCTTCGGTTCAGGGGGCTACGAGCAGTACTTC. The complete variable domain, with remaining parts taken from reference TRBV5-1 and TRBJ2-7, reads KAGVTQTPRYLIKTRGQQVTLSCSPISGHRSVSWYQQTPGQGLQFLFEYFSETQRNKGNFPGRFSGRQFSNSRSEMNVSTLELGDSALYLCASSFGSGGYEQYFGPGTRLTVT.